The 13 T cell receptor beta chains below come from one sample, sequenced in a study of shared clonotypes between healthy human individuals. Sequencing used immunoSEQ multiplex PCR; TCRdb keeps in-frame clones, though not all of them. In the table there are about 1 million clones, roughly 80% of which are singletons. What was sequenced was memory CD4+ T cells sorted from blood. Subset described: CD45RA-negative fraction. Every receptor here comes from a man between 18 and 29 years old in good health.

The chain has TRBV30 and TRBJ1-1, with D hard to call. V was trimmed by 2 bases and J by 5 bases, leaving 9 bases between them. Germline CDR1 is GTSNPN and CDR2 is SVGIG (reference sequence). The CDR3 extends over 12 amino acids. CDR3 coding DNA: TGTGCCTGGAGTTTGGGGAGGACTGAAGCTTTCTTT. As protein: CAWSLGRTEAFF.

The chain combines TRBV19 with TRBJ2-5, with a weak D call TRBD1 (6 bases). This CDR3 is built from 15 residues. In germline, CDR1 is LNHDA, CDR2 SQIVND (reference sequence). Between the trimmed V and J ends, which lost 6 bases and 1 base, there was a span of 15 bases. Here the CDR3 DNA reads TGTGCCAGTAGACTAACACAGGGAACCCAAGAGACCCAGTACTTC. Translating it yields CASRLTQGTQETQYF.

The chain carries TRBV29-1 and TRBJ2-5; D unclear. The CDR3 has 10 amino acids. Deletions cut 7 bases from V and 3 bases from J, with 6 bases between. Germline CDR1 reads SQVTM; CDR2 reads ANQGSEA. Written as DNA, the CDR3 is TGCAGCGCCACGGAAGAGACCCAGTACTTC. It encodes CSATEETQYF.

This chain links TRBV19 with TRBJ2-6, with D possibly TRBD1 on 6 matching bases. From germline, CDR1 is LNHDA and CDR2 SQIVND (reference sequence). Trimming shortened V by 4 bases and J by 0 bases, and 10 bases separated the two germline ends. The CDR3 is made up of 16 amino acids. The CDR3 protein is CASSTTGNSGANVLTF. The CDR3 DNA reads TGTGCCAGTAGTACGACAGGAAACTCTGGGGCCAACGTCCTGACTTTC.

This clone ranks as medium-sized. This chain connects TRBV6-1 to TRBJ1-2; TRBD1 matches 8 bases. The CDR3 extends over 14 amino acids. Germline V gene data show CDR1 as MNHNS and CDR2 as SASEGT. Unmatched junction bases numbered 7, after V lost 4 bases and J lost 6 bases. The CDR3: CASSGKDRAHGYTF. The CDR3 DNA follows: TGTGCCAGCAGTGGTAAGGACAGGGCTCATGGCTACACCTTC.

V usage is TRBV19 and J usage is TRBJ2-1; 10 nucleotides line up with TRBD2. Trimming took 6 bases from V and 7 from J; bases not matched to a gene: 9. Germline V CDR1 and CDR2: LNHDA, SQIVND (reference sequence). The CDR3 has 15 amino acids. CDR3 bases: TGTGCCAGTAGAACCGCTAGCGGGAGCGGTAATGAGCAGTTCTTC. Protein: CASRTASGSGNEQFF.

This chain links TRBV11-2 with TRBJ2-1; D ambiguous. Germline values: CDR1 SGHAT, CDR2 FQNNGV. The CDR3 is 15 amino acids. Trimming left V 6 bases short and J 5 bases short, with 17 bases between. CDR3 DNA sequence: TGTGCCAGCAGTGGGGTGGGAAACGTTAACAATGAGCAGTTCTTC. Translating it yields CASSGVGNVNNEQFF.

Concerning this clone itself: A much larger clone sits a single nucleotide away, making a read error possible. The sample holds other DNA sequences that translate to the same CDR3. This sequence joins TRBV6-5 and TRBJ1-1, with 9 bases aligning to TRBD1. Germline V gene lookup returns CDR1 MNHEY and CDR2 SVGAGI. The ends lost 5 bases at V and 4 bases at J; junction bases unmatched: 2. The CDR3 has 13 amino acids. The CDR3 DNA reads as TGTGCCAGCAGTCGACAGGGGGGCACTGAAGCTTTCTTT. Protein: CASSRQGGTEAFF.

The chain has TRBV5-4 and TRBJ2-3; TRBD1 matches at 7 bases. The germline V gene encodes CDR1 SGHNT and CDR2 YYREEE (reference sequence). The V segment lost 4 bases and the J segment 3 bases; nucleotides outside the gene matches: 2. The CDR3 covers 13 residues. The CDR3 DNA reads TGTGCCAGCAGCCAACAGGGGACAGATACGCAGTATTTT. Its translation is CASSQQGTDTQYF.

V usage is TRBV7-8 and J usage is TRBJ1-2; no definite D call. Looked up from germline, CDR1 is SGHVS and CDR2 is FQNEAQ. This CDR3 contains 15 residues. Trimming stripped 1 base from V and 1 base from J, with 10 bases between. Written as DNA, the CDR3 is TGTGCCAGCAGCTTAGTCGCAGGCCTTAACTATGGCTACACCTTC. As protein: CASSLVAGLNYGYTF. Using reference TRBV7-8 and TRBJ1-2 for the parts outside the CDR3, the full variable domain is GAGVSQSPRYKVAKRGQDVALRCDPISGHVSLFWYQQALGQGPEFLTYFQNEAQLDKSGLPSDRFFAERPEGSVSTLKIQRTQQEDSAVYLCASSLVAGLNYGYTFGSGTRLTVV.

The chain links TRBV4-2 to TRBJ1-1, with D possibly matching TRBD1 (6 bases). Trimming left V 4 bases short and J 4 bases short, with 13 bases between. This CDR3 spans 14 amino acids. The germline V gene encodes CDR1 LGHNA and CDR2 YNFKEQ. Written as DNA, the CDR3 is TGTGCCAGCAGCCCCAGAGAAGGGGGCACTGAAGCTTTCTTT. Translating it yields CASSPREGGTEAFF.

This clone was seen once. The chain joins TRBV11-3 to TRBJ1-3, with D hard to call. V was trimmed by 5 bases and J by 0 bases, leaving 8 bases between them. Germline V CDR1 and CDR2: SGHNT, YENEEA. The CDR3 loop spans 14 amino acids. This CDR3 reads CASSPGHSGNTIYF. The CDR3 coding sequence is TGTGCCAGCAGCCCCGGCCACTCTGGAAACACCATATATTTT.

This sequence joins TRBV10-3 and TRBJ1-5; possibly TRBD1 for D (6 bases). V was pared by 2 bases and J by 5 bases, with 16 bases between. The germline V gene encodes CDR1 ENHRY and CDR2 SYGVKD. This CDR3 comprises 16 residues. CDR3 bases: TGTGCCATCAGTGAGGGGGGGCCACTGGGTTATCAGCCCCAGCATTTT. This sequence encodes CAISEGGPLGYQPQHF.